These 7 T cell receptor beta chains originate from one sample sequenced in a study of T cells in Graves' hyperthyroidism and ophthalmopathy. TCR beta CDR3 region amplification was performed from RNA transcripts. During a first-round RT-PCR of the TCR CDR3, the HTBI primer set was used. TCRdb ran MiXCR on the multiplex PCR reads and lists one entry per CDR3 protein. The sample carries fewer than 750,000 distinct CDR3 sequences, about 15% recorded once. Sequences were obtained from blood. These receptors came from a woman aged 40 to 49 with Graves' ophthalmopathy.

Many counts were recorded for this clonotype. V gene TRBV4-2 combines with J gene TRBJ1-5; D is unclear. The CDR3 sequence is 16 residues long. Deletions cut 0 bases from V and 0 bases from J, with 9 bases between. Germline loops: CDR1 LGHNA, CDR2 YNFKEQ. In DNA form, the CDR3 reads TGTGCCAGCAGCCAAGATGCGGGGTATAGCAATCAGCCCCAGCATTTT. Translation gives CASSQDAGYSNQPQHF.

The rearrangement links TRBV12-3 or TRBV12-4 to TRBJ2-1, with a possible D match to TRBD2 (6 bases). The CDR3 is 18 amino acids. V dropped 6 bases and J dropped 10 bases, with 31 bases sitting between them. CDR3 protein: CASSSTRQPTVTRDEQFF. The CDR3 nucleotides are TGTGCCAGCAGCTCTACTAGACAACCAACTGTAACGCGGGACGAGCAGTTCTTC.

This clonotype has at least ten counts. The chain links TRBV29-1 to TRBJ1-2; D not certain. CDR1 SQVTM and CDR2 ANQGSEA come from the germline V gene. With 5 bases removed from V and 8 bases from J, the gap between germline ends came to 15 bases. This CDR3 comprises 12 residues. The CDR3 reads CSVSDGVQGYTF. CDR3 nucleotides: TGCAGCGTTTCGGACGGGGTGCAGGGCTACACCTTC.

This clonotype was found many times. CDR3 protein: CATSDWAGTQYF. The CDR3 DNA sequence: TGTGCCACCAGTGATTGGGCGGGGACCCAGTACTTC. The genes are TRBV24-1 and TRBJ2-5; a possible D gene is TRBD2 (5 bases). The germline gives CDR1 KGHDR, CDR2 SFDVKD. CDR3 length: 12 residues. Deletions cut 2 bases from V and 7 bases from J, with 7 bases between.

This clonotype was counted ten times or more. This chain uses TRBV12-3 or TRBV12-4 with TRBJ1-3; no definite D call. Trimming left V 5 bases short and J 4 bases short, with 15 bases between. This CDR3 spans 15 amino acids. CDR3 loop: CASSPHRTLGNTIYF. CDR3 DNA: TGTGCCAGCAGTCCCCACCGTACTCTCGGAAACACCATATATTTT.

This clonotype was detected many times. The CDR3 loop reads CAISEKGGHTEAFF. The CDR3 bases are TGTGCCATCAGTGAGAAGGGGGGCCACACTGAAGCTTTCTTT. V and J are TRBV10-3 and TRBJ1-1, with D perhaps TRBD1 (6 bases). V was clipped by 2 bases and J by 3 bases, with 10 bases between them. CDR1 is ENHRY, CDR2 SYGVKD, per germline. The CDR3 sequence is 14 residues long.

This chain uses TRBV5-8 with TRBJ1-5; D unresolved. V shed 0 bases and J shed 2 bases, with 9 bases lying between them. CDR1 and CDR2 (germline): SGHTS, YDEGEE. The length of the CDR3 is 15 residues. CDR3 sequence reads: CASSLGTVGNQPQHF. The CDR3 DNA follows: TGTGCCAGCAGCTTGGGCACAGTTGGCAATCAGCCCCAGCATTTT.